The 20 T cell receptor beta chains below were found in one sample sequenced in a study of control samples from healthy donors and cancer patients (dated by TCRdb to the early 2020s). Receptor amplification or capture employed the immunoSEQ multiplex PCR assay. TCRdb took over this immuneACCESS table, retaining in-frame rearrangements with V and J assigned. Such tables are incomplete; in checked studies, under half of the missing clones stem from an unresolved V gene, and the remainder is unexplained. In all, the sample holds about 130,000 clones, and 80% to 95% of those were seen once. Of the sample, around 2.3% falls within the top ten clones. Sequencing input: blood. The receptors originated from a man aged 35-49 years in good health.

The CDR3 region has the DNA TGTGCCAGCAGCTTAGGGCAAGGCGAGCCCCATCACCTCCACTTT. The encoded protein is CASSLGQGEPHHLHF. The chain is built from TRBV11-3 and TRBJ1-6; no definite D call. The CDR3 spans 15 residues. Between the trimmed V and J ends, which lost 1 base and 15 bases, there was a span of 19 bases. Germline lookup yields CDR1 SGHNT and CDR2 YENEEA.

The CDR3 loop is CASSYGTTGGPQHF. The CDR3, as DNA: TGTGCCAGCAGTTACGGCACGACCGGGGGGCCCCAGCATTTT. The V call is TRBV6-6, the J call TRBJ1-5, with D perhaps TRBD1 (5 bases). Germline loops: CDR1 MNHNY, CDR2 SVGAGI (reference sequence). This CDR3 has 14 amino acids. The ends were cut back, 2 bases at V and 9 bases at J, with 14 bases in the middle.

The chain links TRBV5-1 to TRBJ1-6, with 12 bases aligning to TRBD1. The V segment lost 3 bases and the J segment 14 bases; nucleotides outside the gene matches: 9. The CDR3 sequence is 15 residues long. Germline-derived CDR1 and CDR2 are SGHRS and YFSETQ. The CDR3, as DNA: TGCGCCAGCAGCTGGGGGACAGGGGGCGCACTGTCCCTCCACTTT. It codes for CASSWGTGGALSLHF.

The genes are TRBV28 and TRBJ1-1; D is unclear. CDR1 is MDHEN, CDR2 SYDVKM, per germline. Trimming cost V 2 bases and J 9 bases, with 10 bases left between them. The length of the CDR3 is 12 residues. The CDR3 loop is CASSLEGLQAFF. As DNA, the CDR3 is TGTGCCAGCAGTTTAGAAGGGCTTCAAGCTTTCTTT.

The CDR3 DNA reads TGTGCCAGCAGTGAAGCGCTGGTGGCAGGACACCCGAGGACCGGGGAGCTGTTTTTT. The encoded protein is CASSEALVAGHPRTGELFF. The V call is TRBV2, the J call TRBJ2-2; D is possibly TRBD1 (5 bases). Looked up from germline, CDR1 is SNHLY and CDR2 is FYNNEI. V lost 0 bases and J lost 5, with 22 bases in between. The CDR3 loop spans 19 amino acids.

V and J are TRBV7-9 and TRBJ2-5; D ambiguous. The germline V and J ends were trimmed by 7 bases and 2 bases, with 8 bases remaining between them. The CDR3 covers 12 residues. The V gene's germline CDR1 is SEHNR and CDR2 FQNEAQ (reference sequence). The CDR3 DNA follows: TGTGCCAGCACTGCCTCTCAAGAGACCCAGTACTTC. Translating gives CASTASQETQYF.

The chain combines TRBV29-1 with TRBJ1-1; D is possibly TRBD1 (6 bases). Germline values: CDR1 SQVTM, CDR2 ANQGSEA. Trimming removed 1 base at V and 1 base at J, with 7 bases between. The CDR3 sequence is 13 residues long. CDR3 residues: CSVEVGGNTEAFF. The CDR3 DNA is TGCAGCGTTGAAGTAGGGGGGAACACTGAAGCTTTCTTT.

Written as DNA, the CDR3 is TGTGCCACCGTCAGGGGTCCCCAAGAGACCCAGTACTTC. As protein: CATVRGPQETQYF. This chain uses TRBV6-6 with TRBJ2-5; TRBD1 is a possible D gene (6 bases). Germline CDR1 reads MNHNY; CDR2 reads SVGAGI (reference sequence). Trimming cost V 10 bases and J 1 base, with 13 bases left between them. This CDR3 contains 13 residues.

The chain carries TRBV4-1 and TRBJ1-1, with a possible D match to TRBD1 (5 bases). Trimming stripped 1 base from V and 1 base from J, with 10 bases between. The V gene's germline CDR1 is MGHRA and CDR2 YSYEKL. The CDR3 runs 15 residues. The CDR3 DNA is TGCGCCAGCAGCCAAGCTCGGGGGGGGAACACTGAAGCTTTCTTT. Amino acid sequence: CASSQARGGNTEAFF.

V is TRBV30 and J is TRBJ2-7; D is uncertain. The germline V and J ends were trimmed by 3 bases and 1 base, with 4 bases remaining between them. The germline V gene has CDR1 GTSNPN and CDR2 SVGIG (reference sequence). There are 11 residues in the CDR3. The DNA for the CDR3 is TGTGCCTGGAGGGTTTCCTACGAGCAGTACTTC. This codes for CAWRVSYEQYF.

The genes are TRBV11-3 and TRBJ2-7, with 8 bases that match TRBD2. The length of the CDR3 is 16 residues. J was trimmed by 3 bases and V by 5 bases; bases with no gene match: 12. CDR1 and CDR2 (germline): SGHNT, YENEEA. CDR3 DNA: TGTGCCAGCAGCCCCCCCAGGCGGGGGGCATTCTACGAGCAGTACTTC. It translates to CASSPPRRGAFYEQYF.

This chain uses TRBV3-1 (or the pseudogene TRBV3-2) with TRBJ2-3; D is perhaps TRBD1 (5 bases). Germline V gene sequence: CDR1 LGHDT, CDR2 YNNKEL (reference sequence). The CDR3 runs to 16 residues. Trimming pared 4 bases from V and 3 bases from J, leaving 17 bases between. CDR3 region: CASSPHSGISTDTQYF. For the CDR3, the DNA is TGTGCCAGCAGCCCGCACTCAGGGATCAGTACAGATACGCAGTATTTT.

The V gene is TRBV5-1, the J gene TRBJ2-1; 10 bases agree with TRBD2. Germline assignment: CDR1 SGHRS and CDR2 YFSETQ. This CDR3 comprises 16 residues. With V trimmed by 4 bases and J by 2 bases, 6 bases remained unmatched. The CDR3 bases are TGCGCCAGCAGCCTCGGAGCGGGGGGGGCCTACAATGAGCAGTTCTTC. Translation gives CASSLGAGGAYNEQFF.

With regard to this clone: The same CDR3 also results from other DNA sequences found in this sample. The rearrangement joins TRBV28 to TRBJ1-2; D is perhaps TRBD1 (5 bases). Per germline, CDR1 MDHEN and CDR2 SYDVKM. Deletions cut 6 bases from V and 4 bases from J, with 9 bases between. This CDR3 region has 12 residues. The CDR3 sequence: CASRPGGYGYTF. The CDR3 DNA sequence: TGTGCCAGCAGGCCTGGGGGCTATGGCTACACCTTC.

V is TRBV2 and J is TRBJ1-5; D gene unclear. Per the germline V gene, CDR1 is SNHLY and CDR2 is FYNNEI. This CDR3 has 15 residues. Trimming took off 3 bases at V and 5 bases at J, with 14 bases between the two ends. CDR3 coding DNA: TGTGCCAGCAGTGACGGCCCGACATATGATCAGCCCCAGCATTTT. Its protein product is CASSDGPTYDQPQHF.

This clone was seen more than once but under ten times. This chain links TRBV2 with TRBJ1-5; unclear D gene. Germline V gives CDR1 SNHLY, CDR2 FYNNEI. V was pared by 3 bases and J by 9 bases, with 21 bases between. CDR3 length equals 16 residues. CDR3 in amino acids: CASSDNRGSSLGPQHF. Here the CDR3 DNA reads TGTGCCAGCAGTGATAATCGCGGCAGCTCGCTGGGGCCCCAGCATTTT. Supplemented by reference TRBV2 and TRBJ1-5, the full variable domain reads EPEVTQTPSHQVTQMGQEVILRCVPISNHLYFYWYRQILGQKVEFLVSFYNNEISEKSEIFDDQFSVERPDGSNFTLKIRSTKLEDSAMYFCASSDNRGSSLGPQHFGDGTRLSIL.

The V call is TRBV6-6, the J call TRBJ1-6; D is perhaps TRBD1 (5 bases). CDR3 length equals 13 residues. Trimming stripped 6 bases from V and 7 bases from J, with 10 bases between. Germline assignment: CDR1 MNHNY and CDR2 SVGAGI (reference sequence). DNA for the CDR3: TGTGCCAGCAGCCCCGGGGGGAATTCACCCCTCCACTTT. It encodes CASSPGGNSPLHF.

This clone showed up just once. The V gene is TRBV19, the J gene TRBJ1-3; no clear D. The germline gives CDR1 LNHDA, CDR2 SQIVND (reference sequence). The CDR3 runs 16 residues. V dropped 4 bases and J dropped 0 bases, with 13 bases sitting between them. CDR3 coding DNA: TGTGCCAGTAGTACCGAGACTCTCAGCTCTGGAAACACCATATATTTT. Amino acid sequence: CASSTETLSSGNTIYF. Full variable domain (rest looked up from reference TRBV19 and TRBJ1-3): DGGITQSPKYLFRKEGQNVTLSCEQNLNHDAMYWYRQDPGQGLRLIYYSQIVNDFQKGDIAEGYSVSREKKESFPLTVTSAQKNPTAFYLCASSTETLSSGNTIYFGEGSWLTVV.

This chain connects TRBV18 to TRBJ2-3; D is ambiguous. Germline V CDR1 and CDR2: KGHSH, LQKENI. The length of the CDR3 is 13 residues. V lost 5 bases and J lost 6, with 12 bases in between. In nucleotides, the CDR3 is TGTGCCAGCTCAGGGCCCGCGGAGGATACGCAGTATTTT. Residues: CASSGPAEDTQYF.

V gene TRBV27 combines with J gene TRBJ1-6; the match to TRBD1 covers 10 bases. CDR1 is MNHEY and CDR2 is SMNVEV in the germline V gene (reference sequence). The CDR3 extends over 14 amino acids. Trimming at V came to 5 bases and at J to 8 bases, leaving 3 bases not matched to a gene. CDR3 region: CASSAGQGYSPLHF. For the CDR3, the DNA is TGTGCCAGCAGTGCGGGACAGGGGTATTCACCCCTCCACTTT.